This T cell receptor beta chain was identified during a study of blood T cells in healthy people across ages. Study outcomes and limitations: Diversity figures derived from one million T cells were judged to underestimate the true value. Expanded clonotype shifts may have been confounded, as the donors had an unknown CMV status.

The germline V gene has CDR1 SGHDN and CDR2 FVKESK. The CDR3 extends over 18 amino acids. V shed 2 bases, J shed 7 bases, and the junction held 12 bases outside the gene matches. A second PCR, run for about 7 to 11 cycles, used a sample-barcoded 5' primer plus a J-beta primer mix. All cDNA molecules were each tagged by a template-switch adaptor with 12 random nucleotides. TCRdb re-called the 5' RACE reads through MiXCR, storing one row per CDR3 protein. Counted here are 1.5 million to 2 million distinct CDR3 sequences, about 49% occurring once; the ten biggest clones make up around 2.1%. This clonotype has more than one count but fewer than ten. Its antigen is unknown. Each of the donors had around 10 milliliters of peripheral blood drawn into EDTA-treated Vacutainer tubes.

Input material: blood. This clonotype was sampled from a woman between 35 and 50 years old in good health. The chain recombines TRBV14 with TRBJ2-1, with 12 bases fitting TRBD2. CDR3 sequence: CASSQHIGTSGYGNEQFF. Here the CDR3 DNA reads TGTGCCAGCAGCCAACACATCGGGACTAGCGGGTACGGGAATGAGCAGTTCTTC.